This TCR beta chain was sequenced for a study of blood T cell repertoires in COVID-19. Study information: Sources were T cells, B-cell-depleted T cells, or PBMCs; the material itself was cDNA or gDNA.

Authors' processing steps: Estimated nucleated cell counts came from reference gene primer amplification. Method: immunoSEQ multiplex PCR; TCRdb's copy keeps in-frame clones and lacks some. V, J and clone size are taken as reported in that table, and D and trimming were inferred from the DNA itself. The table shows 250,000 to 350,000 clones, with around 88% occurring only once. Germline lookup yields CDR1 MNHEY and CDR2 SMNVEV (reference sequence). Trimming at V came to 3 bases and at J to 4 bases, leaving 3 bases not matched to a gene. The CDR3 is 14 residues long. The sequence came from a woman between 65 and 79 years old with COVID-19, enrolled during active disease. The chain links TRBV27 to TRBJ1-2; 9 bases map to TRBD1. The sample comprised peripheral blood. CDR3 sequence: CASSFRDRAYGYTF. CDR3 DNA sequence: TGTGCCAGCAGTTTCCGGGACAGGGCCTATGGCTACACCTTC.